The T cell receptor (beta chain) described here comes from a study of blood T cells in healthy people across ages. General observations from the study: Because sorting was not performed, PBMCs prevented conclusive naive versus antigen-experienced comparison.

The CDR3 covers 14 residues. With 3 bases clipped from V and 6 bases from J, the junction kept 2 bases outside the gene matches. CDR1 is LGHDT, CDR2 YNNKEL, per germline (reference sequence). This clonotype has just a few counts. Antigen unknown. Next came a second PCR, run for roughly 6 to 11 cycles, which used a sample-barcoded 5' primer along with a J-beta primer mix. Every cDNA was tagged by a template-switch adaptor with 12 random nucleotides. Each of the samples gave a minimum of 3 million paired-end reads that contained CDR3. TCRdb re-derived calls from the 5' RACE reads in MiXCR, one entry per CDR3 protein. This sample yields 750,000 or so distinct CDR3 sequences, of which approximately 25% are seen a single time; 9.4% belongs to the top ten. These records were also assigned to another study, of T cells of mothers and their children. That paper adds: Every mother produced more than 10 million TCR beta CDR3 reads, whereas every child provided 3 million to 3.5 million.

Material for sequencing was blood. The receptor's source is a boy aged 10-17 years in good health. The rearrangement uses TRBV3-1 and TRBJ2-5, with TRBD2 identical over 12 bases. The DNA of the CDR3 is TGTGCCAGCAGCCAGACTAGCGGGAGTAAGACCCAGTACTTC. Its protein product is CASSQTSGSKTQYF.